This T cell receptor (beta chain) was sequenced during a study of technical replicates of blood from several donors. Germline V CDR1 and CDR2: MNHNS, SASEGT. The CDR3 contains 15 residues. The J segment lost 10 bases and the V segment lost 6 bases, leaving 10 bases of the junction unmatched. Clones were read by immunoSEQ multiplex PCR, and TCRdb kept only the in-frame ones, dropping some. The table records 15,000 to 20,000 clones, approximately 87% of them present only once. This chain joins TRBV6-1 and TRBJ2-1; 12 nucleotides agree with TRBD2. The TCR originated in a human donor in good health. Sample: PBMCs. CDR3 region: CASRGTSGPPREQFF. CDR3 nucleotide sequence: TGTGCCAGCAGAGGGACTAGCGGGCCCCCTAGGGAGCAGTTCTTC.